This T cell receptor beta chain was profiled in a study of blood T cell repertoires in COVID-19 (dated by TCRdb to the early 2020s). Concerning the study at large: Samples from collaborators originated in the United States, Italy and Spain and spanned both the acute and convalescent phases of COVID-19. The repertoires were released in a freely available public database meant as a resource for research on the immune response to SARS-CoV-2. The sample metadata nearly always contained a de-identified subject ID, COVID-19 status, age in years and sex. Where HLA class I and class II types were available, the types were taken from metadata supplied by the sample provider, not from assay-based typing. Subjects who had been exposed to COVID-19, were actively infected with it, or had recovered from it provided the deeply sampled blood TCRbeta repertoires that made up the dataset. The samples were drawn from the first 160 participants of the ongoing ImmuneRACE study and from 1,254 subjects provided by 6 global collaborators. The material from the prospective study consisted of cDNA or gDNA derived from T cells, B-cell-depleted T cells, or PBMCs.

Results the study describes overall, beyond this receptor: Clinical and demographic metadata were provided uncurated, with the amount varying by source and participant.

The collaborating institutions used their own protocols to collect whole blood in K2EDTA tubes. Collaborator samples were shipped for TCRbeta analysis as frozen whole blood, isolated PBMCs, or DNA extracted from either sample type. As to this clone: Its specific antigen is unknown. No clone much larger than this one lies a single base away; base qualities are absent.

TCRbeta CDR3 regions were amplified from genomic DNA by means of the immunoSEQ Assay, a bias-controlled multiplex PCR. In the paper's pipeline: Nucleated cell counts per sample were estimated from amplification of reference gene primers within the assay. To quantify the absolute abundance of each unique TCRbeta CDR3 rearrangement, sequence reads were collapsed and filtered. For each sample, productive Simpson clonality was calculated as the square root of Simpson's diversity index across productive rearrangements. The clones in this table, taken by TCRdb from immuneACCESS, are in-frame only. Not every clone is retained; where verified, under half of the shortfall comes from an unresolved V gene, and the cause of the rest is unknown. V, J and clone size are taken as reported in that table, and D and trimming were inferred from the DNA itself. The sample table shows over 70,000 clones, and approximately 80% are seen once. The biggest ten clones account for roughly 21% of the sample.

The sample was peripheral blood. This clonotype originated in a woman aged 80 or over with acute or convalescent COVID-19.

DNA sequence: TGTGCCAGCTCATCAACAGGGTTCAATGAAAAACTGTTTTTT. Translated, this is CASSSTGFNEKLFF. The V and J segments used are TRBV18 and TRBJ1-4; the D gene is perhaps TRBD1, on 6 matching bases. CDR1 and CDR2, looked up from the germline V gene, are KGHSH and LQKENI. Taken from cysteine to phenylalanine, the CDR3 has 14 residues. Of the read, only the CDR3 DNA is kept; its 42 bases are in frame from base 1. The trim is 5 bases for V and 5 bases for J, with a gap of 12 bases between the germline ends.